Given below is one T cell receptor (beta chain) in context. Its antigen is not identified. The source of the sample is a study of cytomegalovirus exposure and HLA in healthy donors. Study-level points and caveats: The dataset shows that most TCR sequences were rare, while some public TCRs occurred in many donors.

CDR1 SGHRS and CDR2 YFSETQ come from the germline V gene. Trimming stripped 1 base from V and 5 bases from J, with 11 bases between. This CDR3 is 14 amino acids long. Generated by immunoSEQ multiplex PCR, the TCRdb table keeps only in-frame clones and is missing some. Of about 240,000 clones in the sample, about 90% were seen once. Material for sequencing was PBMCs. V gene TRBV5-1 combines with J gene TRBJ2-3; D ambiguous. This TCR was recovered from a woman aged 25 to 45 in good health and CMV-seropositive. CDR3 amino acids: CASSLFLDQDTQYF. The CDR3 nucleotides read TGCGCCAGCAGCTTGTTCCTAGATCAAGATACGCAGTATTTT. Full variable domain (remainder filled in from reference TRBV5-1 and TRBJ2-3): KAGVTQTPRYLIKTRGQQVTLSCSPISGHRSVSWYQQTPGQGLQFLFEYFSETQRNKGNFPGRFSGRQFSNSRSEMNVSTLELGDSALYLCASSLFLDQDTQYFGPGTRLTVL.